A single sample gave rise to the 12 T cell receptor beta chains below, sequenced in a study of cytomegalovirus exposure and HLA in healthy donors (dated by TCRdb to 2017 to 2019). Library construction relied on the immunoSEQ multiplex PCR assay. For the multiplex PCR, a mixture combining 60 forward primers for TCR Vbeta segments and 13 reverse primers for TCR Jbeta segments was used. Not all clones reach the TCRdb copy of this immuneACCESS table, which keeps in-frame sequences only. Checked studies attribute under half of the gap to unresolved V genes and leave the rest unexplained. In this sample the table shows 150,000 or so clones, 70% of which occur a single time. Approximately 4.4% of the sample belongs to the ten largest clones. The sample was PBMCs. These receptors were obtained from a man aged 18 to 29 in good health and CMV-seropositive.

As regards this clone: This specimen includes other DNA sequences encoding the same CDR3. The J gene is TRBJ2-3, the V gene TRBV5-1; 10 bases map to TRBD2. There are 16 residues in the CDR3. Per germline, CDR1 SGHRS and CDR2 YFSETQ. With 0 bases clipped from V and 0 bases from J, the junction kept 1 base outside the gene matches. The CDR3 protein is CASSLASGGSTDTQYF. DNA for the CDR3: TGCGCCAGCAGCTTGGCTAGCGGGGGTAGCACAGATACGCAGTATTTT.

There are a few counts of this clone. The J gene is TRBJ2-7, the V gene TRBV10-2; 8 bases map to TRBD1. Germline V gene data show CDR1 as WSHSY and CDR2 as SAAADI. This CDR3 has 16 amino acids. With V trimmed by 0 bases and J by 6 bases, 10 bases remained unmatched. DNA of the CDR3: TGCGCCAGCAGTGAGTCGGGACAGGCCCTTGGGATCGAGCAGTACGTC. It translates to CASSESGQALGIEQYV.

V and J are TRBV7-2 and TRBJ1-4; D may be TRBD1 (5 bases). With 1 base removed from V and 3 bases from J, the gap between germline ends came to 9 bases. This CDR3 comprises 15 residues. Germline CDR1 reads SGHTA; CDR2 reads FQGNSA. This CDR3 is CASSLVAGPNEKLFF. The CDR3 DNA sequence: TGTGCCAGCAGCTTAGTCGCAGGGCCTAATGAAAAACTGTTTTTT.

CDR3 residues: CASGRSGANVLTF. CDR3 sequence (DNA): TGTGCCAGCGGCAGGTCTGGGGCCAACGTCCTGACTTTC. V is TRBV11-2 and J is TRBJ2-6, with D unresolved. The V end was cut by 8 bases, the J end by 1 base, with 6 bases between. Germline V CDR1 and CDR2: SGHAT, FQNNGV. The length of the CDR3 is 13 residues.

V usage is TRBV6-5 and J usage is TRBJ1-1, with D tentatively TRBD1 (5 bases). The CDR3 extends over 15 amino acids. Germline values: CDR1 MNHEY, CDR2 SVGAGI. Trimming took off 9 bases at V and 3 bases at J, with 20 bases between the two ends. The CDR3 is CASKPGPRGDTEAFF. The DNA for the CDR3 is TGTGCCAGTAAACCGGGCCCCCGGGGGGACACTGAAGCTTTCTTT.

CDR3 protein: CASSLATSGHSYNEQFF. The CDR3 region has the DNA TGTGCCAGCAGCTTAGCGACTAGCGGACACTCCTACAATGAGCAGTTCTTC. The chain links TRBV7-9 to TRBJ2-1, with 9 bases aligning to TRBD2. Per germline, CDR1 SEHNR and CDR2 FQNEAQ (reference sequence). Trimming cost V 0 bases and J 0 bases; bases outside gene matches: 3. This CDR3 contains 17 residues.

CDR3 coding DNA: TGTGCCAGCAGCTTCGGGGGCGGGAGGGCCTACAATGAGCAGTTCTTC. Protein sequence: CASSFGGGRAYNEQFF. The V call is TRBV5-4, the J call TRBJ2-1; 9 nucleotides line up with TRBD2. From germline, CDR1 is SGHNT and CDR2 YYREEE (reference sequence). The CDR3 extends over 16 amino acids. V shed 2 bases, J shed 2 bases, and the junction held 5 bases outside the gene matches.

The V gene is TRBV7-9, the J gene TRBJ2-4, with D possibly being TRBD2 (6 bases). In germline, CDR1 is SEHNR, CDR2 FQNEAQ (reference sequence). The CDR3 runs to 17 residues. Trimming left V 2 bases short and J 0 bases short, with 14 bases between. CDR3 sequence reads: CASSLSQPGLAKNIQYF. DNA for the CDR3: TGTGCCAGCAGCTTATCCCAACCGGGACTAGCCAAAAACATTCAGTACTTC.

This chain uses TRBV9 with TRBJ1-3; 8 nucleotides agree with TRBD1. Germline V lookup: CDR1 SGDLS, CDR2 YYNGEE. V lost 3 bases, J lost 3 bases, and 5 bases stayed unmatched. The CDR3 contains 15 residues. The CDR3 spells CASSGRTGFGNTIYF. DNA for the CDR3: TGTGCCAGCAGCGGAAGGACAGGGTTTGGAAACACCATATATTTT.

CDR3 amino acids: CASRSGSLGGYGYTF. CDR3 sequence (DNA): TGTGCCAGCAGGTCCGGGAGCTTGGGTGGTTATGGCTACACCTTC. The chain couples TRBV6-5 to TRBJ1-2; no reliable D call. Deletions cut 6 bases from V and 5 bases from J, with 19 bases between. The CDR3 is 15 amino acids. Germline assignment: CDR1 MNHEY and CDR2 SVGAGI.

Only a few counts were recorded for this clone. The J gene is TRBJ2-1, the V gene TRBV6-6; 7 bases are a match to TRBD2. This CDR3 is built from 16 residues. Germline V gene sequence: CDR1 MNHNY, CDR2 SVGAGI (reference sequence). The V segment lost 5 bases and the J segment 4 bases; nucleotides outside the gene matches: 11. CDR3 loop: CASSIAAGLGYNEQFF. The CDR3 nucleotides are TGTGCCAGCAGTATCGCAGCGGGACTTGGATACAATGAGCAGTTCTTC.

The J gene is TRBJ1-5, the V gene TRBV15; D possibly corresponds to TRBD1 (5 bases). V was cut by 0 bases and J by 7 bases, with 13 bases left in between. There are 15 residues in the CDR3. The V gene's germline CDR1 is LNHNV and CDR2 YYDKDF (reference sequence). The DNA of the CDR3 is TGTGCCACCAGCAGAGATTTGGGGACTGAGCAGCCCCAGCATTTT. Its protein is CATSRDLGTEQPQHF.